These 7 T cell receptor beta chains share one sample of origin, sequenced in a study of cytomegalovirus exposure and HLA in healthy donors. The PCR was carried out with 60 Vbeta primers and 13 Jbeta primers. Assay used: immunoSEQ multiplex PCR; TCRdb lists only in-frame clones, some missing. The sample has around 140,000 clones, more than 75% seen once. Sequencing input: PBMCs. These receptors were taken from a woman between 18 and 30 years old in good health and CMV-seropositive.

J is TRBJ2-1 and V is TRBV28; 9 positions match TRBD2. Germline lookup yields CDR1 MDHEN and CDR2 SYDVKM. J lost 3 bases, V lost 5 bases, and 5 bases had no gene match. The CDR3 is 15 residues long. In DNA form, the CDR3 reads TGTGCCAGCAGTGTAGCGGGGGCCAACTACAATGAGCAGTTCTTC. This codes for CASSVAGANYNEQFF.

In this sample, this clone turned up a few times. The rearrangement links TRBV4-3 to TRBJ1-1, with D perhaps TRBD1 (5 bases). CDR3 length equals 16 residues. CDR1 LGHNA and CDR2 YSLEER come from the germline V gene. The V and J ends lost 2 bases and 2 bases respectively, with 15 bases between them. The CDR3 spells CASSQKRGGPNTEAFF. CDR3 nucleotide sequence: TGCGCCAGCAGCCAAAAACGCGGGGGACCTAACACTGAAGCTTTCTTT.

The chain carries TRBV6-5 and TRBJ2-5, with 9 positions matching TRBD1. The CDR3 is 15 residues long. The J segment lost 3 bases and the V segment lost 1 base, leaving 3 bases of the junction unmatched. Germline V gene lookup returns CDR1 MNHEY and CDR2 SVGAGI. In DNA, the CDR3 is TGTGCCAGCAGTTACTGGGGACAGGGTGAAGAGACCCAGTACTTC. It yields the protein CASSYWGQGEETQYF.

The chain uses TRBV10-3 and TRBJ1-1, with D tentatively TRBD1 (6 bases). Trimming stripped 2 bases from V and 7 bases from J, with 14 bases between. Germline V CDR1 and CDR2: ENHRY, SYGVKD. This CDR3 spans 14 amino acids. CDR3: CAISEGVGGGEAFF. The CDR3 bases are TGTGCCATCAGTGAGGGGGTAGGGGGGGGTGAAGCTTTCTTT.

The J gene is TRBJ1-2, the V gene TRBV6-5; 7 bases are shared with TRBD1. V shed 2 bases and J 7 bases; nucleotides not matched to a gene: 13. CDR3 length: 16 residues. Germline V CDR1 and CDR2: MNHEY, SVGAGI. In DNA form, the CDR3 reads TGTGCCAGCAGTTACACGAGATCAGGGGGGATTTTTGGCTACACCTTC. Its protein product is CASSYTRSGGIFGYTF.

In nucleotides, the CDR3 is TGTGCCATCAGTGAGGGGGGCCCGGGGACCCAGTACTTC. This sequence encodes CAISEGGPGTQYF. The V and J genes are TRBV10-3 and TRBJ2-5; D perhaps matches TRBD1 (6 bases). Germline values: CDR1 ENHRY, CDR2 SYGVKD. Trimming stripped 2 bases from V and 7 bases from J, with 11 bases between. The CDR3 sequence is 13 residues long.

This clone was seen only a few times. The chain employs TRBV6-1 and TRBJ2-7; 9 positions match TRBD1. With 3 bases clipped from V and 3 bases from J, the junction kept 6 bases outside the gene matches. The CDR3 spans 15 residues. Germline lookup yields CDR1 MNHNS and CDR2 SASEGT. The CDR3 reads CASSERETGGYEQYF. The DNA for the CDR3 is TGTGCCAGCAGTGAGAGAGAGACAGGGGGCTACGAGCAGTACTTC.